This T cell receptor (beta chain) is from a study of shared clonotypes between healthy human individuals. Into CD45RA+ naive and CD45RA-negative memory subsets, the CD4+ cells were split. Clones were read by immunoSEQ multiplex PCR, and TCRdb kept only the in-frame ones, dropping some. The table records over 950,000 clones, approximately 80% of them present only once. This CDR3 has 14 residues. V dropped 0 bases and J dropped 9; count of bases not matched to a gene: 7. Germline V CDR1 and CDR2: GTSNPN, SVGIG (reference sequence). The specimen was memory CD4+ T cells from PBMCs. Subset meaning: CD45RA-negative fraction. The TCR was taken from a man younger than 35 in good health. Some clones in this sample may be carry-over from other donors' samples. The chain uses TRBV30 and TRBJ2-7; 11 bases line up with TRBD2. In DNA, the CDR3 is TGTGCCTGGAGTGTACGCGGGACTAGCGGACCGCAGTACTTC. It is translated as CAWSVRGTSGPQYF.